This T cell receptor beta chain was sequenced for a study of human versus mouse CDR3 diversity and MHC coevolution. Broader study findings: By iCHAO1, human TCR beta clonotypes numbered about 1.5 million, the most. Mice had fewer CDR3 deletions and insertions than humans on average.

Only in-frame clones appear in the TCRdb table, and some are missing; sequencing was by immunoSEQ multiplex PCR. The profile shows 86,000 or so clones, approximately 92% of them singletons. Germline loops: CDR1 ENHRY, CDR2 SYGVKD. The CDR3 runs 13 residues. V was shortened by 7 bases and J by 2 bases, with 11 bases between the two germline ends. As for this clone: Its antigen is undetermined.

Sorting isolated naive CD4 T cells lacking CD45RO and expressing CD62L. The chain joins TRBV10-3 to TRBJ1-2; no reliable D call. The material sequenced was naive CD4+ T cells from blood. The subset here: CD45RO-negative CD62L-positive naive CD4 T cells. This clonotype was obtained from a person aged 25 to 75 in good health. The DNA for the CDR3 is TGTGCCATCACGCAGGAGGTCAACTATGGCTACACCTTC. It specifies CAITQEVNYGYTF.